This T cell receptor (beta chain) was sequenced during a study of CD8+CD57+ T cells in acquired aplastic anemia. Across the study: Recorded DNA amounts for sorted CD4+ and CD8+ cells had an average of approximately 3 ug.

The CDR3 consists of 15 residues. Germline V gene sequence: CDR1 SGHRS, CDR2 YFSETQ. With regard to this clonotype: Its antigen remains unknown. The junction departs from the called germline gene at one end, perhaps through a read error.

Profiles of TCR beta VDJ and CDR3 were generated from a genomic DNA template. Via MiXCR, TCRdb re-called the reads, giving one row per CDR3 protein. The profile shows 300,000 or so distinct CDR3 sequences, 55% to 60% of them singletons. Study results and limitations: The study found no significant CD8+ Simpson's diversity difference between patients and controls. Researchers report that about 29 CD8+ CDR3 sequences appeared in both patients and controls.

The sample comprised sorted CD4+, CD8+, or CD8+CD57+ T cells (not recorded which) from PBMCs. The genes are TRBV5-1 and TRBJ2-7; D perhaps matches TRBD2 (5 bases). The receptor was isolated from a human donor with severe aplastic anemia or a healthy control (not recorded which). CDR3 sequence (DNA): TGTGCCAGCAGCTTAACTGCGGGCGACGGGTACGAGCAGTACTTC. Protein product: CASSLTAGDGYEQYF.